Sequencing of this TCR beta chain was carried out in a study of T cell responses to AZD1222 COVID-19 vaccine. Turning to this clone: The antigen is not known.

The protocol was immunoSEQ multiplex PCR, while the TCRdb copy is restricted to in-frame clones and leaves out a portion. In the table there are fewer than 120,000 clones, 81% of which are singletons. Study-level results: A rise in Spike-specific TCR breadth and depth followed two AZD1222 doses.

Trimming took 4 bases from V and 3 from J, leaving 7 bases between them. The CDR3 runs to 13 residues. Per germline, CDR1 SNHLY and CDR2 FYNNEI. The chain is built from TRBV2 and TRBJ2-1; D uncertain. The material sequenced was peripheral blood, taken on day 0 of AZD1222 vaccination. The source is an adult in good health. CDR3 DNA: TGTGCCAGCAGTGGATCGGGCTACAATGAGCAGTTCTTC. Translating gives CASSGSGYNEQFF.